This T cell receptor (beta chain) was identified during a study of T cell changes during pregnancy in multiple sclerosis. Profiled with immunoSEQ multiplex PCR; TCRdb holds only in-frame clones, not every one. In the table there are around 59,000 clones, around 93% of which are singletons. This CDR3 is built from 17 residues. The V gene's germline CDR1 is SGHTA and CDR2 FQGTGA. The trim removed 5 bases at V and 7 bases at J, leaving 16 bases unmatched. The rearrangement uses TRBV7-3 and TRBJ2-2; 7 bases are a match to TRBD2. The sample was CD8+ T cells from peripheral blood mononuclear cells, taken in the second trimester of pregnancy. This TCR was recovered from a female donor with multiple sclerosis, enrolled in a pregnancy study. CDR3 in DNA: TGTGCCAGCAGCCCCTACGCGGGAGTGGGGACGGGCGGGGAGCTGTTTTTT. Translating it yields CASSPYAGVGTGGELFF.